This T cell receptor (beta chain) came from a study of T cells in localized non-small cell lung cancer. V was shortened by 0 bases and J by 3 bases, with 6 bases between the two germline ends. The CDR3 runs to 14 residues. CDR1 SGHNT and CDR2 YENEEA come from the germline V gene. Study-wide findings and caveats: Elevated blood T cell density was associated with longer overall survival.

The table lists this clone with a few counts. No antigen is known for it. Method: immunoSEQ multiplex PCR; TCRdb's copy keeps in-frame clones and lacks some. The sample holds about 3,000 clones; around 20% are singletons and the top ten take around 10%. The sequences come from lung tumor tissue, collected before any cancer treatment. The chain recombines TRBV11-3 with TRBJ2-1; D call uncertain. The clonotype comes from a female donor older than 55 with stage I lung adenocarcinoma. Here the CDR3 DNA reads TGTGCCAGCAGCTTAGACGCGGACTACAATGAGCAGTTCTTC. Protein sequence: CASSLDADYNEQFF.